Detailed here is one T cell receptor (beta chain). CDR1 and CDR2 (germline): MNHEY, SVGAGI. V dropped 6 bases and J dropped 7 bases, with 13 bases sitting between them. CDR3 length equals 12 residues. TCRdb's copy holds only in-frame clones and misses some; the assay was immunoSEQ multiplex PCR. Of some 220,000 clones listed, more than 75% are singletons. These data belong to a study of blood T cell repertoires in COVID-19. At the level of the study: Acute and convalescent COVID-19 samples came from the United States, Italy and Spain.

The sample taken for sequencing was peripheral blood. The sequence was obtained from a human donor in a cohort sampled during active COVID-19. V and J are TRBV6-5 and TRBJ2-7; a weak D match, TRBD2 (5 bases). The CDR3 sequence is CASSRAVGEQYF. The CDR3 DNA sequence: TGTGCCAGCAGCCGAGCGGTTGGGGAGCAGTACTTC.